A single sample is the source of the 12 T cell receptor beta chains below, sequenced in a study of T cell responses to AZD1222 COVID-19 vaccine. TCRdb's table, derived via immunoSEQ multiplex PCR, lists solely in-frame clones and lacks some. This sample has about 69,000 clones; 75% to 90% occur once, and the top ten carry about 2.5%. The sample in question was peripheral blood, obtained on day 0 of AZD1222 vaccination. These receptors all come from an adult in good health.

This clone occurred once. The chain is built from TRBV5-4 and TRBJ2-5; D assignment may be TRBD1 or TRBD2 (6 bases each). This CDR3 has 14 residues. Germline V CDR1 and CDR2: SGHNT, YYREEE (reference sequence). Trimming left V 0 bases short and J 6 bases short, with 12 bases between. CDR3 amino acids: CASSLGGRGQTQYF. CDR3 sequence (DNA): TGTGCCAGCAGCTTGGGGGGCCGGGGGCAGACCCAGTACTTC.

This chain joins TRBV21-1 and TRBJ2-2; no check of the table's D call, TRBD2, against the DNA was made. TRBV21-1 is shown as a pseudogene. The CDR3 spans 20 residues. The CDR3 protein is CASSKPRGLAGRENTGELFF. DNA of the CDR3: TGTGCCAGCAGCAAACCCCGGGGACTAGCGGGACGCGAGAACACCGGGGAGCTGTTTTTT.

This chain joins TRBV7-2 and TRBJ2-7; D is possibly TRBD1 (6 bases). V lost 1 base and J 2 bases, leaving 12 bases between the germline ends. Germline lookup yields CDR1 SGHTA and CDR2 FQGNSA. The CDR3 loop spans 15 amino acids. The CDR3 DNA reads TGTGCCAGCAGCTTAGGACCGGCAGGGGCCTACGAGCAGTACTTC. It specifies CASSLGPAGAYEQYF.

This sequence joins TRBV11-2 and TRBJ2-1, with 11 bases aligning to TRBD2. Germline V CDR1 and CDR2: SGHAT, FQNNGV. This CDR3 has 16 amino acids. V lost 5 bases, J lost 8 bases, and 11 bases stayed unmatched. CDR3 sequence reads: CASSPGLAGGPDEQFF. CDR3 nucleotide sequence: TGTGCCAGCAGCCCCGGGTTAGCGGGGGGGCCTGATGAGCAGTTCTTC.

DNA of the CDR3: TGTGCCAGCAGGAGGGACAGGGCCGCGAACACTGAAGCTTTCTTT. Protein product: CASRRDRAANTEAFF. The chain uses TRBV2 and TRBJ1-1, with 9 nucleotides matching TRBD1. This CDR3 region has 15 residues. CDR1 SNHLY and CDR2 FYNNEI come from the germline V gene. V lost 6 bases and J lost 1; bases outside the gene matches: 6.

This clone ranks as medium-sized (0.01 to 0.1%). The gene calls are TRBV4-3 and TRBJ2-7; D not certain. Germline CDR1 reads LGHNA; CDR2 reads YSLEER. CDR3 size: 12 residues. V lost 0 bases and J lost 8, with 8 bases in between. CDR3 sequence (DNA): TGCGCCAGCAGCCAAGAGTCAGGTCAGCAGTACTTC. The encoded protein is CASSQESGQQYF.

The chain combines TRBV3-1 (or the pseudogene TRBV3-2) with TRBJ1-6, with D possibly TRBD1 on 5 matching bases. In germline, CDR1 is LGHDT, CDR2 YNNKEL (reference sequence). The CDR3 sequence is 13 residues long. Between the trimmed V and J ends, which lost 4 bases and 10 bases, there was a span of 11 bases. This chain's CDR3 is CASSLGGGSPLHF. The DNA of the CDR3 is TGTGCCAGCAGCCTTGGGGGGGGATCACCCCTCCACTTT.

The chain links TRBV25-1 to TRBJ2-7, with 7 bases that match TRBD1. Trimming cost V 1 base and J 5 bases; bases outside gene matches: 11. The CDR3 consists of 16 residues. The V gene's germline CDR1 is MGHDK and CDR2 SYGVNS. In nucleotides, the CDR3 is TGTGCCAGCAGTGAATTCAAGAGACAGGGTCTAGACGAGCAGTACTTC. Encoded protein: CASSEFKRQGLDEQYF.

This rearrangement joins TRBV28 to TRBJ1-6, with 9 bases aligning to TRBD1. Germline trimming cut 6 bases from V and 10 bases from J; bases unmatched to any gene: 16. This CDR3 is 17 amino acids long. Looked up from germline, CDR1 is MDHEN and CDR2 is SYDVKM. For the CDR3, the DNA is TGTGCCAGCAGACCAACAGGGGGCGCGGGAGGGAAATCACCCCTCCACTTT. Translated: CASRPTGGAGGKSPLHF.

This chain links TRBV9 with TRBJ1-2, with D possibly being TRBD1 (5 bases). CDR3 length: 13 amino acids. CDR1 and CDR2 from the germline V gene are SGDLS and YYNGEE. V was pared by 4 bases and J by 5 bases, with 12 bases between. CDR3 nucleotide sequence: TGTGCCAGCAGCTCTGCGAGGGGATATGGCTACACCTTC. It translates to CASSSARGYGYTF.

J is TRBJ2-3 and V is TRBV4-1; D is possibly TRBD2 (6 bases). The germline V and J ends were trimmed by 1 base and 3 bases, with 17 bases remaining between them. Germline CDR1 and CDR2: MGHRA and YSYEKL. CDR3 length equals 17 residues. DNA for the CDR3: TGCGCCAGCAGCCAAGTTTCGGGCGGGGTCTCGACAGATACGCAGTATTTT. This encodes CASSQVSGGVSTDTQYF.

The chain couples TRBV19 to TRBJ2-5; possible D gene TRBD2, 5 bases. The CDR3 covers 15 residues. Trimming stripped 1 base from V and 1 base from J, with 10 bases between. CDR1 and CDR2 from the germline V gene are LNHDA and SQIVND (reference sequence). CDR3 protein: CASSIGAAPQETQYF. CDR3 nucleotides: TGTGCCAGTAGTATAGGAGCGGCACCCCAAGAGACCCAGTACTTC.